This is a list of T cell receptor beta chains from one sample in a study of cytomegalovirus exposure and HLA in healthy donors. TCRdb keeps only in-frame clones here, not all; method: immunoSEQ multiplex PCR. The sample lists about 160,000 clones, about 72% occurring once. Sequenced material: PBMCs. The receptors here all came from a man in his fifties or sixties in good health and CMV-seropositive. CDR3s include the opening cysteine and the closing phenylalanine or tryptophan. The order of the fields is V gene, D gene, clone size, J gene, CDR3 protein, CDR3 DNA. The D gene is left open where the match is weak. Some rows have no size entry. The others give once, few or many, or a class for an expanded clone.

TRBV29-1	TRBD1	-	TRBJ2-2	CSVGDRMTGELFF	TGCAGCGTCGGGGACAGGATGACCGGGGAGCTGTTTTTT
TRBV5-6	-	-	TRBJ1-1	CASAVGATHSEAFF	TGTGCCAGCGCGGTTGGGGCAACCCATTCTGAAGCTTTCTTT
TRBV2	-	-	TRBJ1-2	CASSDLGAPLYGYTF	TGTGCCAGCAGTGATTTGGGGGCGCCCCTCTATGGCTACACCTTC
TRBV19	-	-	TRBJ2-5	CASSITGGQETQYF	TGTGCCAGTAGTATCACGGGCGGGCAAGAGACCCAGTACTTC
TRBV7-2	-	-	TRBJ2-7	CASSLSVATSYEQYF	TGTGCCAGCAGCTTATCGGTTGCCACCTCCTACGAGCAGTACTTC
TRBV5-1	TRBD1	-	TRBJ2-7	CASTGGTGGHEQYF	TGCGCCAGCACGGGCGGGACAGGGGGCCACGAGCAGTACTTC
TRBV21-1	-	-	TRBJ2-2	CASSKVGQGGTGELFF	TGTGCCAGCAGCAAAGTAGGCCAGGGGGGCACCGGGGAGCTGTTTTTT
TRBV6-6	TRBD1	-	TRBJ2-7	CASIDRAPNSYEQYF	TGTGCCAGCATCGACAGGGCCCCGAACTCCTACGAGCAGTACTTC
TRBV5-1	-	once	TRBJ1-1	CASSFYFSNIGGTEAFF	TGCGCCAGCAGCTTTTATTTTTCGAACATCGGGGGAACTGAAGCTTTCTTT
TRBV10-1	TRBD2	-	TRBJ2-7	CASSERREGEQYF	TGCGCCAGCAGTGAGCGACGGGAGGGCGAGCAGTACTTC
TRBV4-1	TRBD2	-	TRBJ2-5	CASSRLADQETQYF	TGCGCCAGCAGCCGACTAGCGGACCAAGAGACCCAGTACTTC
TRBV5-5	-	many	TRBJ2-5	CASSRVPGETQYF	TGTGCCAGCAGCCGGGTCCCGGGGGAGACCCAGTACTTC
TRBV6-1	-	-	TRBJ1-2	CASSEQQYGYTF	TGTGCCAGCAGTGAACAACAGTATGGCTACACCTTC
TRBV6-5	TRBD2	once	TRBJ2-3	CASRPGLWTDTQYF	TGTGCCAGCAGGCCGGGACTATGGACAGATACGCAGTATTTT
TRBV27	TRBD1	few	TRBJ2-7	CASSLQGQFAYEQYF	TGTGCCAGCAGTTTACAGGGACAGTTCGCCTACGAGCAGTACTTC
TRBV27	-	few	TRBJ1-1	CASSLGGKAFF	TGTGCCAGCAGTTTGGGAGGGAAAGCTTTCTTT
TRBV18	-	-	TRBJ1-1	CASSLDAGVGTEAFF	TGTGCCAGCTCATTGGACGCCGGGGTGGGGACTGAAGCTTTCTTT
TRBV19	-	-	TRBJ2-7	CASSISGQGYEQYF	TGTGCCAGTAGTATCTCGGGGCAGGGGTACGAGCAGTACTTC
TRBV6-5	TRBD1	-	TRBJ1-2	CASSYRRGRGGYTF	TGTGCCAGCAGTTACAGGAGGGGGCGCGGGGGCTACACCTTC
TRBV9	-	-	TRBJ2-1	CASSVVAARSYNEQFF	TGTGCCAGCAGCGTAGTAGCGGCCCGCTCCTACAATGAGCAGTTCTTC
TRBV10-1	TRBD1	-	TRBJ2-5	CASSDSQGAGETQYF	TGCGCCAGCAGTGACTCGCAGGGGGCCGGGGAGACCCAGTACTTC
TRBV29-1	TRBD1	-	TRBJ1-2	CSVDRGQGGLGGYTF	TGCAGCGTTGATAGAGGACAGGGGGGATTGGGTGGCTACACCTTC
TRBV18	-	-	TRBJ2-7	CASSLQGEQYF	TGTGCCAGCTCACTTCAGGGAGAGCAGTACTTC
TRBV7-9	-	-	TRBJ2-7	CASSLAGQPGYEQYF	TGTGCCAGCAGCTTAGCTGGACAGCCGGGCTACGAGCAGTACTTC
TRBV11-2	-	few	TRBJ2-1	CASSLQNEQFF	TGTGCCAGCAGCTTACAGAATGAGCAGTTCTTC
TRBV6-4	TRBD1	-	TRBJ2-3	CASSNLGQGSTDTQYF	TGTGCCAGCAGTAACCTGGGACAGGGTAGCACAGATACGCAGTATTTT
TRBV6-5	-	few	TRBJ2-1	CASSYSGNSYNEQFF	TGTGCCAGCAGTTACTCCGGGAACTCCTACAATGAGCAGTTCTTC
TRBV5-1	TRBD1	-	TRBJ1-2	CASSGSGQNYGYTF	TGCGCCAGCAGCGGGTCGGGACAGAACTATGGCTACACCTTC
TRBV10-3	-	-	TRBJ2-7	CAIGEIADTYEQYF	TGTGCCATCGGTGAGATAGCGGATACCTACGAGCAGTACTTC
TRBV10-3	-	-	TRBJ2-4	CAISALYRRPLLAKNIQYF	TGTGCCATCAGTGCCCTGTACAGGCGACCCCTTCTAGCCAAAAACATTCAGTACTTC
TRBV6-1	-	few	TRBJ2-3	CASSESGDTQYF	TGTGCCAGCAGTGAGTCGGGAGATACGCAGTATTTT
TRBV12-5	-	-	TRBJ1-6	CASGPGTPYNSPLHF	TGTGCTAGTGGTCCCGGGACACCCTATAATTCACCCCTCCACTTT
TRBV9	-	few	TRBJ2-1	CASSVAPGRYNEQFF	TGTGCCAGCAGCGTAGCTCCGGGTAGGTACAATGAGCAGTTCTTC
TRBV27	-	-	TRBJ2-1	CASSSGLASYNEQFF	TGTGCCAGCAGTTCCGGGCTAGCGTCCTACAATGAGCAGTTCTTC
TRBV7-9	TRBD1	-	TRBJ1-2	CASSLAAGQDYGYTF	TGTGCCAGCAGCCTAGCAGCGGGACAGGACTATGGCTACACCTTC
TRBV4-2	TRBD1	-	TRBJ1-6	CASSQDFGDRGKSPLHF	TGTGCCAGCAGCCAAGATTTTGGGGACAGGGGGAAATCACCCCTCCACTTT
TRBV13	TRBD2	few	TRBJ2-5	CASSYRTSGGAKGQETQYF	TGTGCCAGCAGCTATAGGACTAGCGGGGGGGCTAAAGGCCAAGAGACCCAGTACTTC
TRBV5-6	TRBD1	-	TRBJ2-7	CASSLTGQGNEQYF	TGTGCCAGCAGCTTGACCGGACAGGGGAACGAGCAGTACTTC
TRBV19	TRBD1	-	TRBJ1-1	CASSINPRGRGEAFF	TGTGCCAGTAGTATCAACCCCAGGGGGCGCGGTGAAGCTTTCTTT
TRBV5-1	TRBD2	-	TRBJ2-3	CASSTTSGGDTQYF	TGCGCCAGCAGCACGACTAGCGGGGGAGATACGCAGTATTTT